Shown below are 21 T cell receptor beta chains from a single sample sequenced in a study of shared clonotypes between healthy human individuals. The method was immunoSEQ multiplex PCR; TCRdb's version includes in-frame clones alone and lacks a portion of them. The sample shows around 2.1 million clones, roughly 95% of them seen only once. The sequenced sample consisted of naive CD4+ T cells sorted from blood. Subset indicated: CD45RA+ positively selected. Every receptor here comes from a man between 18 and 29 years old in good health.

The rearrangement links TRBV5-4 to TRBJ2-4; 7 positions match TRBD1. The CDR3 runs 15 residues. V dropped 4 bases and J dropped 0; count of bases not matched to a gene: 4. The germline V gene encodes CDR1 SGHNT and CDR2 YYREEE (reference sequence). CDR3 in amino acids: CASSQGVSAKNIQYF. CDR3 DNA sequence: TGTGCCAGCAGCCAGGGGGTCTCAGCCAAAAACATTCAGTACTTC.

The chain combines TRBV29-1 with TRBJ1-3, with TRBD1 matching 8 bases. The CDR3 runs to 12 residues. Germline lookup yields CDR1 SQVTM and CDR2 ANQGSEA. With 7 bases clipped from V and 6 bases from J, the junction kept 5 bases outside the gene matches. The CDR3 nucleotides are TGCAGCGCCGGGACAGGCCTAAACACCATATATTTT. Its protein product is CSAGTGLNTIYF.

The genes are TRBV4-3 and TRBJ1-4; perhaps TRBD1 as D (6 bases). CDR1 and CDR2 (germline): LGHNA, YSLEER. The CDR3 spans 16 residues. Trimming cost V 1 base and J 1 base, with 10 bases left between them. DNA of the CDR3: TGCGCCAGCAGCCAAGGGACAGCCGTAACTAATGAAAAACTGTTTTTT. It yields the protein CASSQGTAVTNEKLFF.

The chain links TRBV2 to TRBJ2-1; TRBD1 might be the D (5 bases). In germline, CDR1 is SNHLY, CDR2 FYNNEI. CDR3 length equals 14 residues. Trimming shortened V by 4 bases and J by 6 bases, and 13 bases separated the two germline ends. CDR3 in amino acids: CASSALQGTNEQFF. CDR3 nucleotide sequence: TGTGCCAGCAGTGCCCTCCAGGGAACCAATGAGCAGTTCTTC.

The chain carries TRBV18 and TRBJ2-7; D uncertain. From germline, CDR1 is KGHSH and CDR2 LQKENI. The CDR3 runs to 13 residues. Trimming pared 6 bases from V and 4 bases from J, leaving 13 bases between. The CDR3 bases are TGTGCCAGCTCCGGCCAGGCGAATTACGAGCAGTACTTC. Translated, it gives CASSGQANYEQYF.

On this clone: Additional DNA sequences in this sample encode the identical CDR3. This chain uses TRBV19 with TRBJ2-5, with D tentatively TRBD2 (6 bases). Germline values: CDR1 LNHDA, CDR2 SQIVND (reference sequence). Trimming removed 5 bases from V and 2 bases from J, with 12 bases in between. CDR3 length: 14 residues. The CDR3 here is CASSGVRGQETQYF. The CDR3 nucleotides are TGTGCCAGTAGTGGCGTGCGGGGACAAGAGACCCAGTACTTC.

This clone was recorded once. The genes are TRBV9 and TRBJ2-7; 7 nucleotides agree with TRBD2. V was clipped by 4 bases and J by 2 bases; unmatched bases: 9. This CDR3 has 15 residues. Germline CDR1 and CDR2: SGDLS and YYNGEE. Here the CDR3 reads CASSPRVSGAYEQYF. Here the CDR3 DNA reads TGTGCCAGCAGCCCCCGGGTGAGCGGGGCCTACGAGCAGTACTTC.

This chain links TRBV30 with TRBJ1-6, with 12 bases matching TRBD1. V lost 8 bases, J lost 5 bases, and 7 bases stayed unmatched. The CDR3 loop spans 15 amino acids. CDR1 and CDR2 (germline): GTSNPN, SVGIG (reference sequence). CDR3 in amino acids: CALRDRGLNNSPLHF. The CDR3 DNA reads TGTGCCCTTCGGGACAGGGGGCTTAATAATTCACCCCTCCACTTT. The complete variable domain, with remaining parts taken from reference TRBV30 and TRBJ1-6, reads SQTIHQWPATLVQPVGSPLSLECTVEGTSNPNLYWYRQAAGRGLQLLFYSVGIGQISSEVPQNLSASRPQDRQFILSSKKLLLSDSGFYLCALRDRGLNNSPLHFGNGTRLTVT.

The chain links TRBV2 to TRBJ1-1, with D possibly matching TRBD1 (6 bases). Germline V gene lookup returns CDR1 SNHLY and CDR2 FYNNEI. The germline V and J ends were trimmed by 6 bases and 6 bases, with 14 bases remaining between them. CDR3 length: 13 amino acids. This CDR3 is CASRQGGAAEAFF. The CDR3 bases are TGTGCCAGCAGACAGGGTGGGGCGGCTGAAGCTTTCTTT.

The chain links TRBV27 to TRBJ1-2; D ambiguous. Germline values: CDR1 MNHEY, CDR2 SMNVEV (reference sequence). The CDR3 has 14 amino acids. The germline V and J ends were trimmed by 3 bases and 0 bases, with 8 bases remaining between them. For the CDR3, the DNA is TGTGCCAGCAGTTTCCGGCCAGCTAACTATGGCTACACCTTC. It encodes CASSFRPANYGYTF.

The rearrangement links TRBV6-6 to TRBJ2-7; TRBD2 agrees at 8 bases. The ends lost 6 bases at V and 2 bases at J; junction bases unmatched: 3. Germline V gives CDR1 MNHNY, CDR2 SVGAGI (reference sequence). CDR3 length equals 13 residues. The CDR3 is CASSQTSAYEQYF. The CDR3, as DNA: TGTGCCAGCAGCCAGACTAGCGCCTACGAGCAGTACTTC.

The rearrangement uses TRBV28 and TRBJ1-5; TRBD1 might be the D (5 bases). Germline CDR1 and CDR2: MDHEN and SYDVKM. CDR3 length: 16 amino acids. The V and J ends lost 6 bases and 6 bases respectively, with 21 bases between them. DNA of the CDR3: TGTGCCAGCAGCTTGGGGGGTAGGGATGAGCGTCAGCCCCAGCATTTT. Amino acids: CASSLGGRDERQPQHF.

The CDR3 sequence: CASSYSDVGNSPLHF. The CDR3 region has the DNA TGTGCCAGCAGTTACTCGGACGTGGGAAATTCACCCCTCCACTTT. V gene TRBV6-5 combines with J gene TRBJ1-6; unclear D gene. Between the trimmed V and J ends, which lost 0 bases and 7 bases, there was a span of 10 bases. Germline V gives CDR1 MNHEY, CDR2 SVGAGI. The CDR3 sequence is 15 residues long.

As for this clone: The same CDR3 also results from other DNA sequences found in this sample. This chain joins TRBV30 and TRBJ2-3; no reliable D call. Trimming left V 1 base short and J 6 bases short, with 5 bases between. Germline V gives CDR1 GTSNPN, CDR2 SVGIG (reference sequence). The CDR3 runs 11 residues. CDR3 sequence (DNA): TGTGCCTGGAGTGGAAGCGATACGCAGTATTTT. It specifies CAWSGSDTQYF.

CDR3 region: CASSQLGNEQFF. For the CDR3, the DNA is TGTGCCAGCAGTCAACTGGGGAATGAGCAGTTCTTC. The rearrangement uses TRBV28 and TRBJ2-1; no reliable D call. The CDR3 is made up of 12 amino acids. CDR1 and CDR2 from the germline V gene are MDHEN and SYDVKM. V lost 5 bases and J lost 7, with 9 bases in between.

The chain has TRBV7-8 and TRBJ2-2; tentatively, D is TRBD1 (5 bases). Trimming pared 2 bases from V and 7 bases from J, leaving 11 bases between. Germline assignment: CDR1 SGHVS and CDR2 FQNEAQ. The CDR3 consists of 14 residues. CDR3 protein: CASSLKMGRGELFF. The CDR3 region has the DNA TGTGCCAGCAGCTTAAAGATGGGGCGCGGGGAGCTGTTTTTT.

The chain employs TRBV29-1 and TRBJ1-1; D remains unclear. Germline V gene lookup returns CDR1 SQVTM and CDR2 ANQGSEA. This CDR3 spans 11 amino acids. The V gene lost 6 bases and the J gene lost 5 bases, with 10 bases spanning the gap. The CDR3 loop reads CSVATRTEAFF. DNA of the CDR3: TGCAGCGTAGCTACCAGGACTGAAGCTTTCTTT.

The chain joins TRBV5-1 to TRBJ2-3; D is undetermined. The CDR3 length is 16 residues. Germline V gives CDR1 SGHRS, CDR2 YFSETQ. With 0 bases removed from V and 2 bases from J, the gap between germline ends came to 13 bases. CDR3 sequence reads: CASSLEGQQFTDTQYF. The CDR3 coding sequence is TGCGCCAGCAGCTTGGAAGGTCAACAATTCACAGATACGCAGTATTTT.

The chain has TRBV6-5 and TRBJ1-2; D remains unclear. Germline V gives CDR1 MNHEY, CDR2 SVGAGI. V lost 0 bases and J lost 3, with 14 bases in between. This CDR3 has 16 amino acids. The CDR3 DNA reads TGTGCCAGCAGTTACTCGTTTGGTTGGGAGTACTATGGCTACACCTTC. It yields the protein CASSYSFGWEYYGYTF.

The V call is TRBV30, the J call TRBJ1-6; 9 bases are a match to TRBD1. The CDR3 totals 14 residues. Germline CDR1 reads GTSNPN; CDR2 reads SVGIG (reference sequence). The J segment lost 7 bases and the V segment lost 0 bases, leaving 1 base of the junction unmatched. The CDR3, as DNA: TGTGCCTGGAGTGTGGGACAGGGAAATTCACCCCTCCACTTT. Its protein product is CAWSVGQGNSPLHF. Filled out from reference TRBV30 and TRBJ1-6, the complete variable domain reads SQTIHQWPATLVQPVGSPLSLECTVEGTSNPNLYWYRQAAGRGLQLLFYSVGIGQISSEVPQNLSASRPQDRQFILSSKKLLLSDSGFYLCAWSVGQGNSPLHFGNGTRLTVT.

The gene calls are TRBV18 and TRBJ2-7; 7 positions agree with TRBD1. The V segment lost 3 bases and the J segment 2 bases; nucleotides outside the gene matches: 7. This CDR3 has 15 amino acids. CDR1 and CDR2 (germline): KGHSH, LQKENI. Written as DNA, the CDR3 is TGTGCCAGCTCACCTCCGGGACAGAAGGCCTACGAGCAGTACTTC. Encoded protein: CASSPPGQKAYEQYF.